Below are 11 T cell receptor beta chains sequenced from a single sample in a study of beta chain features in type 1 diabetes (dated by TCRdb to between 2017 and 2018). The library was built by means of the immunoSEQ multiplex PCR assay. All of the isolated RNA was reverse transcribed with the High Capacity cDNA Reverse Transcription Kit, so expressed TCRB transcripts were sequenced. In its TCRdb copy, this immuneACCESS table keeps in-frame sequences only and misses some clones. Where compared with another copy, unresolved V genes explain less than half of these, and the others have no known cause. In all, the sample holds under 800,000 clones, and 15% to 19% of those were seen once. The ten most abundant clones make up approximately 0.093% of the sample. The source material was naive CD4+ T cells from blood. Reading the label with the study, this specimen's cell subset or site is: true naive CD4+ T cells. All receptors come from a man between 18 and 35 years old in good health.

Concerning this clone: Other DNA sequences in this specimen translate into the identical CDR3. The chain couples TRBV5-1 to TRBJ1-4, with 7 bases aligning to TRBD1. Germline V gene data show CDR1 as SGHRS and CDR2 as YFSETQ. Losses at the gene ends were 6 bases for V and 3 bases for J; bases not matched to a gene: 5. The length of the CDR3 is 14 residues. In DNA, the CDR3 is TGCGCCAGCAAACCGGGACAGCCTAATGAAAAACTGTTTTTT. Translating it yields CASKPGQPNEKLFF. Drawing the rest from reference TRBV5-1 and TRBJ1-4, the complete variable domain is KAGVTQTPRYLIKTRGQQVTLSCSPISGHRSVSWYQQTPGQGLQFLFEYFSETQRNKGNFPGRFSGRQFSNSRSEMNVSTLELGDSALYLCASKPGQPNEKLFFGSGTQLSVL.

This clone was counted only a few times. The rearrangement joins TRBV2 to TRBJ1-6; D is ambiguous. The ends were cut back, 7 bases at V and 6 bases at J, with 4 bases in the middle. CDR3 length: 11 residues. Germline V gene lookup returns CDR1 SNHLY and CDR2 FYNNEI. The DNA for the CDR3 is TGTGCCAGCACGGGTAATTCACCCCTCCACTTT. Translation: CASTGNSPLHF.

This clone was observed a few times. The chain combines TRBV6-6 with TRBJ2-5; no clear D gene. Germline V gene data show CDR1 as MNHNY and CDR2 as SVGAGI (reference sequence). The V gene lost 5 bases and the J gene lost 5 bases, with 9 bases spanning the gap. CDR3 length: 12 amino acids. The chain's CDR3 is CASSLGSETQYF. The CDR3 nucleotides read TGTGCCAGCAGTCTAGGGTCGGAGACCCAGTACTTC.

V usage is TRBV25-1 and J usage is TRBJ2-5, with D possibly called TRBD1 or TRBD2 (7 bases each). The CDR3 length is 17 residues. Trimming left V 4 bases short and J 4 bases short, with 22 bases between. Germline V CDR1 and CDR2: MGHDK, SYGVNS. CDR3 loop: CASSAPSTGRGGETQYF. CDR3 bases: TGTGCCAGCAGTGCCCCATCGACAGGGAGGGGCGGAGAGACCCAGTACTTC.

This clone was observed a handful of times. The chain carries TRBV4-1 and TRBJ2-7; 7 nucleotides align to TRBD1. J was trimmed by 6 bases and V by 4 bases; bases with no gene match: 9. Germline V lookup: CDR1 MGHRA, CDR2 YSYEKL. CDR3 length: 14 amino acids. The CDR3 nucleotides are TGCGCCAGCAGCCGAGGGGGCCTAGGTAGCGAGCAGTACTTC. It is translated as CASSRGGLGSEQYF.

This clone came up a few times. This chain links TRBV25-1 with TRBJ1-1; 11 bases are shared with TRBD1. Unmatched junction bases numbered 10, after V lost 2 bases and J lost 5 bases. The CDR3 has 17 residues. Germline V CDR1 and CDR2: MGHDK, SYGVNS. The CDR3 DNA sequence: TGTGCCAGCAGTGAACCTGGGACAGGGGGGGTGGAGACTGAAGCTTTCTTT. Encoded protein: CASSEPGTGGVETEAFF.

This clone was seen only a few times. The CDR3 nucleotides are TGTGCCAGCAGTTACTCGTTCCTGGGCAGGGGAGGCGAGCAGTACTTC. It specifies CASSYSFLGRGGEQYF. The rearrangement joins TRBV6-5 to TRBJ2-7, with D tentatively TRBD1 or TRBD2 (6 bases each). The CDR3 runs to 16 residues. V was pared by 0 bases and J by 6 bases, with 18 bases between. CDR1 MNHEY and CDR2 SVGAGI come from the germline V gene.

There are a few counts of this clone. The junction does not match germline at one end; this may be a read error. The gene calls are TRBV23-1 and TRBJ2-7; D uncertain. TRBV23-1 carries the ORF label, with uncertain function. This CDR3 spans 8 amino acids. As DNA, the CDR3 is TGCGCCAGCATTTCCTCGTCATTC. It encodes CASISSSF.

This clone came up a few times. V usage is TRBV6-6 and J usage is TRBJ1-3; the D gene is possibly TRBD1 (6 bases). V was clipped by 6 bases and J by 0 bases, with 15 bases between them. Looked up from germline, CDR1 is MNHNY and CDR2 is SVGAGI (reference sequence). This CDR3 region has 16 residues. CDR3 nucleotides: TGTGCCAGCAGGGACCGCGGACAGCGCTCTGGAAACACCATATATTTT. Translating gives CASRDRGQRSGNTIYF.

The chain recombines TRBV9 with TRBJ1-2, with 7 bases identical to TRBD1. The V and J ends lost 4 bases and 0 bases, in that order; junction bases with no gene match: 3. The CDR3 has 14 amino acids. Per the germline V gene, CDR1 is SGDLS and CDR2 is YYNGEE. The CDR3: CASSPTGTNYGYTF. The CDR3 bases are TGTGCCAGCAGCCCGACAGGGACTAACTATGGCTACACCTTC.

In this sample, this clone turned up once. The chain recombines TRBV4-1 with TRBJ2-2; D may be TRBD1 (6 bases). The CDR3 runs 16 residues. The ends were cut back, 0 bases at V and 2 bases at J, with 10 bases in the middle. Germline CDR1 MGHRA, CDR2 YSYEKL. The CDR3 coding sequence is TGCGCCAGCAGCCAAGAGCCGGGACAAAACACCGGGGAGCTGTTTTTT. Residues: CASSQEPGQNTGELFF.